The entry below gives a single T cell receptor (beta chain) sequence along with its context. Antigen: not known. Trimming at V came to 6 bases and at J to 2 bases, leaving 9 bases not matched to a gene. This CDR3 region has 16 residues. Germline CDR1 LNHDA, CDR2 SQIVND (reference sequence). The sample originates from a study of T cell responses to AZD1222 COVID-19 vaccine. Study observations and caveats: When two AZD1222 doses had been given, Spike-specific TCR breadth and depth rose. Unmutated regions of variants are reportedly targeted by nearly half of spike-specific TCRs. Along spike, vaccine-associated CD4 TCRs were found throughout, with dominance at 160-218 and 743-854.

TCRdb's table, derived via immunoSEQ multiplex PCR, lists solely in-frame clones and lacks some. The sample comprises over 150,000 clones, 90% of which are singletons, and about 2.8% rests with the top ten. The rearrangement uses TRBV19 and TRBJ1-5; 8 bases map to TRBD1. The starting material was peripheral blood, obtained on day 0 of AZD1222 vaccination. This TCR derives from an adult in good health. This CDR3 is CASRHGTGIGNQPQHF. In DNA form, the CDR3 reads TGTGCCAGTAGACACGGGACAGGTATAGGCAATCAGCCCCAGCATTTT.